This entry describes one T cell receptor (beta chain). Method: immunoSEQ multiplex PCR; TCRdb's copy keeps in-frame clones and lacks some. The profile shows approximately 49,000 clones, approximately 78% of them singletons. The source of the sample is a study of blood T cell repertoires in COVID-19. CDR1 LGHNA and CDR2 YSLEER come from the germline V gene. V lost 0 bases and J lost 7, with 16 bases in between. The CDR3 loop spans 15 amino acids. The rearrangement links TRBV4-3 to TRBJ2-7; TRBD2 is a possible D gene (6 bases). The sample was peripheral blood. The clonotype comes from a human donor with acute or convalescent COVID-19. The donor label of this sample is uncertain. As DNA, the CDR3 is TGCGCCAGCAGCCAAGATCTTAGCGGCTGGGTTGAGCAGTACTTC. Amino acids: CASSQDLSGWVEQYF.